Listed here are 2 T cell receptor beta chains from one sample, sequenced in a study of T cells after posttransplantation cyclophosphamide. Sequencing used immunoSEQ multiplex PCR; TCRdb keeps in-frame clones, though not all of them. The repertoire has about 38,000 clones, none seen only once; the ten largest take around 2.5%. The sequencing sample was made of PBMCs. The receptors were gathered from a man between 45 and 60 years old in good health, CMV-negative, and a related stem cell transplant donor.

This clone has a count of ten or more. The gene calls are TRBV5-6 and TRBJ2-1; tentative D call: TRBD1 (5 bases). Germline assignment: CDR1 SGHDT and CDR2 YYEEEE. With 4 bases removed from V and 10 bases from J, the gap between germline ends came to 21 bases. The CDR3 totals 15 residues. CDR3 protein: CASSRQTTPQKEQFF. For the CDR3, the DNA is TGTGCCAGCAGCCGACAGACAACGCCACAAAAGGAGCAGTTCTTC.

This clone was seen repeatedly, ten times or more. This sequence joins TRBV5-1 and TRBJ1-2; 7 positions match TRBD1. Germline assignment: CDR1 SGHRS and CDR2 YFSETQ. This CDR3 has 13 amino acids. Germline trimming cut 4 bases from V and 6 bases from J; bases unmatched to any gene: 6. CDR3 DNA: TGCGCCAGCAGCACGGGACAGCTTAATGGCTACACCTTC. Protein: CASSTGQLNGYTF.